Each of the 21 T cell receptor beta chains below was sequenced from the same sample in a study of T-cell memory formation after mild COVID-19. One entry per CDR3 protein results from TCRdb running MiXCR on the 5' RACE reads. The sample records approximately 260,000 distinct CDR3 sequences, 15% to 20% being singletons. Sequencing was done on a sample of PBMCs or a T cell subset sorted from them (not recorded which). All receptors come from a man between 18 and 29 years old who had mild COVID-19 (a few samples of this study predate the infection). Cell type and time point are not known.

This clonotype was observed many times. J is TRBJ1-1 and V is TRBV12-3 or TRBV12-4; no clear D gene. The CDR3 runs 11 residues. V was trimmed by 3 bases and J by 7 bases, leaving 6 bases between them. CDR3 protein: CASSLGIEAFF. CDR3 nucleotides: TGTGCCAGCAGTTTGGGTATTGAAGCTTTCTTT.

The chain carries TRBV2 and TRBJ2-2; 7 bases map to TRBD1. The CDR3 runs 14 residues. CDR1 and CDR2 from the germline V gene are SNHLY and FYNNEI. The V and J ends lost 11 bases and 0 bases, in that order; junction bases with no gene match: 6. CDR3: CAGKTGTNTGELFF. In DNA form, the CDR3 reads TGTGCCGGAAAGACAGGGACGAACACCGGGGAGCTGTTTTTT.

This clonotype showed up just a few times. This chain uses TRBV20-1 with TRBJ2-7; 7 bases agree with TRBD1. Trimming cost V 2 bases and J 4 bases; bases outside gene matches: 5. Per germline, CDR1 DFQATT and CDR2 SNEGSKA (reference sequence). This CDR3 comprises 13 residues. This CDR3 is CSARTGAGYEQYF. CDR3 DNA sequence: TGCAGTGCTAGAACAGGGGCTGGGTACGAGCAGTACTTC.

This chain uses TRBV9 with TRBJ1-3; the match to TRBD1 covers 9 bases. The length of the CDR3 is 16 residues. V lost 7 bases and J lost 4; bases outside the gene matches: 12. Germline loops: CDR1 SGDLS, CDR2 YYNGEE. This CDR3 reads CASAEETGGGGNTIYF. The CDR3 coding sequence is TGTGCCAGCGCCGAGGAGACAGGGGGAGGAGGAAACACCATATATTTT.

V usage is TRBV2 and J usage is TRBJ1-2; D not certain. The CDR3 consists of 13 residues. The germline V gene has CDR1 SNHLY and CDR2 FYNNEI. V gave up 5 bases and J gave up 7 bases, with 14 bases separating them. The CDR3 nucleotides read TGTGCCAGCAGTCGACTCGTCTCGGGTGGCTACACCTTC. It specifies CASSRLVSGGYTF.

This clonotype was seen only a few times. The gene calls are TRBV12-3 or TRBV12-4 and TRBJ2-7; no reliable D call. V was shortened by 4 bases and J by 0 bases, with 10 bases between the two germline ends. CDR3 length: 14 amino acids. The CDR3, as DNA: TGTGCCAGCAGTTCCGACACGAGCTCCTACGAGCAGTACTTC. It yields the protein CASSSDTSSYEQYF.

The gene calls are TRBV6-6 and TRBJ2-7, with TRBD2 identical over 9 bases. Germline loops: CDR1 MNHNY, CDR2 SVGAGI (reference sequence). The CDR3 loop spans 14 amino acids. V shed 6 bases and J 0 bases; nucleotides not matched to a gene: 3. This CDR3 reads CASREAGGSYEQYF. Written as DNA, the CDR3 is TGTGCCAGCAGGGAAGCGGGGGGCTCCTACGAGCAGTACTTC.

In its sample, this clonotype was seen a few times. The chain couples TRBV7-9 to TRBJ1-1; D unclear. Germline V gene lookup returns CDR1 SEHNR and CDR2 FQNEAQ (reference sequence). V lost 1 base and J 1 base, leaving 7 bases between the germline ends. The CDR3 length is 14 residues. CDR3 sequence (DNA): TGTGCCAGCAGCTTAGACACGGGGAACACTGAAGCTTTCTTT. Protein sequence: CASSLDTGNTEAFF.

The rearrangement uses TRBV7-9 and TRBJ2-3; no clear D gene. From germline, CDR1 is SEHNR and CDR2 FQNEAQ (reference sequence). There are 13 residues in the CDR3. Trimming shortened V by 0 bases and J by 4 bases, and 5 bases separated the two germline ends. CDR3 amino acids: CASSLAESDTQYF. The CDR3 DNA reads TGTGCCAGCAGCTTAGCGGAGTCAGATACGCAGTATTTT. Drawing the rest from reference TRBV7-9 and TRBJ2-3, the complete variable domain is DTGVSQNPRHKITKRGQNVTFRCDPISEHNRLYWYRQTLGQGPEFLTYFQNEAQLEKSRLLSDRFSAERPKGSFSTLEIQRTEQGDSAMYLCASSLAESDTQYFGPGTRLTVL.

This chain connects TRBV20-1 to TRBJ2-1; 8 bases fit TRBD2. The ends lost 6 bases at V and 2 bases at J; junction bases unmatched: 6. The CDR3 has 14 amino acids. CDR1 DFQATT and CDR2 SNEGSKA come from the germline V gene (reference sequence). This CDR3 reads CSATGGGAYNEQFF. As DNA, the CDR3 is TGCAGTGCCACGGGGGGGGGAGCCTACAATGAGCAGTTCTTC.

This clonotype was seen only a few times. J is TRBJ2-5 and V is TRBV12-3 or TRBV12-4; 11 bases align to TRBD2. CDR3 length: 14 residues. Losses at the gene ends were 8 bases for V and 3 bases for J; bases not matched to a gene: 5. This chain's CDR3 is CASALAGGEETQYF. CDR3 DNA: TGTGCCAGCGCTCTAGCGGGGGGAGAAGAGACCCAGTACTTC.

V is TRBV20-1 and J is TRBJ2-2, with D perhaps TRBD2 (5 bases). V was shortened by 0 bases and J by 6 bases, with 14 bases between the two germline ends. Germline V lookup: CDR1 DFQATT, CDR2 SNEGSKA (reference sequence). The CDR3 spans 15 residues. Here the CDR3 reads CSARDSGRRPGELFF. CDR3 in DNA: TGCAGTGCTAGAGATTCCGGCCGGAGGCCCGGGGAGCTGTTTTTT.

By frequency in the sample, this clonotype is medium-sized (0.01 to 0.1%). The chain carries TRBV6-4 and TRBJ1-5; D not certain. V shed 1 base and J shed 2 bases, with 9 bases lying between them. The germline CDR1 and CDR2 sequences are MRHNA and SNTAGT. The CDR3 contains 15 residues. For the CDR3, the DNA is TGTGCCAGCAGTGACTTGGTATTTTGCAATCAGCCCCAGCATTTT. It specifies CASSDLVFCNQPQHF.

This clonotype was recorded at least ten times. The gene calls are TRBV6-2 or TRBV6-3 and TRBJ2-1; 10 positions agree with TRBD1. With 5 bases clipped from V and 14 bases from J, the junction kept 12 bases outside the gene matches. Germline-derived CDR1 and CDR2 are MNHEY and SVGEGT. The CDR3 length is 14 residues. The CDR3 reads CASSTSPDRGREFF. The CDR3 DNA follows: TGTGCCAGCAGTACAAGCCCGGACAGGGGGAGGGAGTTCTTC.

This clonotype was observed a handful of times. The CDR3 is CASSPWSGGYNEQFF. CDR3 coding DNA: TGTGCCAGCAGCCCATGGAGCGGGGGTTACAATGAGCAGTTCTTC. The V gene is TRBV7-2, the J gene TRBJ2-1; TRBD2 agrees at 8 bases. Germline CDR1 and CDR2: SGHTA and FQGNSA. V trimming: 5 bases; J trimming: 4 bases; junction bases outside the gene matches: 7. The CDR3 totals 15 residues.

The chain employs TRBV4-1 and TRBJ2-7; a possible D gene is TRBD2 (5 bases). The CDR3 runs to 14 residues. The germline V and J ends were trimmed by 5 bases and 6 bases, with 17 bases remaining between them. Germline V gives CDR1 MGHRA, CDR2 YSYEKL. CDR3 residues: CASSFADLGLEQYF. CDR3 DNA sequence: TGCGCCAGCAGCTTTGCGGACTTGGGTCTCGAGCAGTACTTC.

The CDR3, as DNA: TGTGCCAGCAAGCTCCGGCCCCGCGGGGGATCACGCGAGCAGTACTTC. It yields the protein CASKLRPRGGSREQYF. The chain is built from TRBV27 and TRBJ2-7; 7 nucleotides agree with TRBD2. Per the germline V gene, CDR1 is MNHEY and CDR2 is SMNVEV (reference sequence). The CDR3 loop spans 16 amino acids. The V and J ends lost 7 bases and 6 bases, in that order; junction bases with no gene match: 18.

This clonotype has only a few counts. The chain carries TRBV6-2 or TRBV6-3 and TRBJ2-1, with D possibly TRBD2 on 5 matching bases. This CDR3 has 13 residues. Trimming removed 0 bases from V and 8 bases from J, with 8 bases in between. Germline-derived CDR1 and CDR2 are MNHEY and SVGEGT. CDR3 bases: TGTGCCAGCAGTTACTCGCCCGGGGATGAGCAGTTCTTC. Translating it yields CASSYSPGDEQFF.

This clonotype was found many times. This sequence joins TRBV7-6 and TRBJ2-1; D tentatively fits TRBD1 or TRBD2 (6 bases each). The germline V gene encodes CDR1 SGHVS and CDR2 FNYEAQ. This CDR3 has 14 residues. Trimming removed 1 base from V and 4 bases from J, with 8 bases in between. The CDR3 sequence is CASSLEGGYNEQFF. For the CDR3, the DNA is TGTGCCAGCAGCTTAGAGGGGGGTTACAATGAGCAGTTCTTC. Full variable domain (rest looked up from reference TRBV7-6 and TRBJ2-1): GAGVSQSPRYKVTKRGQDVALRCDPISGHVSLYWYRQALGQGPEFLTYFNYEAQQDKSGLPNDRFSAERPEGSISTLTIQRTEQRDSAMYRCASSLEGGYNEQFFGPGTRLTVL.

A single count supports this clonotype. The V call is TRBV5-1, the J call TRBJ1-5; D is undetermined. CDR3 length: 15 residues. V was cut by 0 bases and J by 7 bases, with 14 bases left in between. CDR1 and CDR2 (germline): SGHRS, YFSETQ. This chain's CDR3 is CASSLGPERGQPQHF. DNA of the CDR3: TGCGCCAGCAGCTTGGGGCCGGAGAGAGGCCAGCCCCAGCATTTT.

The chain carries TRBV7-9 and TRBJ2-7, with 10 bases matching TRBD1. Trimming at V came to 5 bases and at J to 4 bases, leaving 8 bases not matched to a gene. CDR1 and CDR2 from the germline V gene are SEHNR and FQNEAQ (reference sequence). CDR3 length equals 15 residues. The CDR3 protein is CASSRQGARPYEQYF. The DNA of the CDR3 is TGTGCCAGCAGCAGACAGGGGGCGAGGCCGTACGAGCAGTACTTC.